This TCR beta chain stems from a study of T cell repertoires in cytomegalovirus infection. Across the study: CMV infection and matching HLA type were both indicated by public TCR beta signatures.

Regarding the study as a whole: Identification of carriers of CMV plus the relevant HLA was achieved through cumulative public TCR beta family frequency. HLA-C-restricted CMV clonotypes gave the most frequent clonotype in two of eight donors.

Via MiXCR, TCRdb re-called the reads, giving one row per CDR3 protein. This sample has 630,000 or so distinct CDR3 sequences, with 20% to 30% found just once. With V trimmed by 6 bases and J by 5 bases, 4 bases remained unmatched. The germline gives CDR1 MGHDK, CDR2 SYGVNS. CDR3 length: 13 residues. As concerns this clonotype: Its antigen is not identified.

This clonotype originated in a human donor in good health (CMV status not recorded). Some clones in this sample may be carry-over from other donors' samples. The chain carries TRBV25-1 and TRBJ1-2; 9 nucleotides line up with TRBD1. Sequences were obtained from CD8+ T cells from PBMCs. The CDR3 sequence: CASSWDREYGYTF. The CDR3, as DNA: TGTGCCAGCAGCTGGGACAGGGAGTATGGCTACACCTTC.